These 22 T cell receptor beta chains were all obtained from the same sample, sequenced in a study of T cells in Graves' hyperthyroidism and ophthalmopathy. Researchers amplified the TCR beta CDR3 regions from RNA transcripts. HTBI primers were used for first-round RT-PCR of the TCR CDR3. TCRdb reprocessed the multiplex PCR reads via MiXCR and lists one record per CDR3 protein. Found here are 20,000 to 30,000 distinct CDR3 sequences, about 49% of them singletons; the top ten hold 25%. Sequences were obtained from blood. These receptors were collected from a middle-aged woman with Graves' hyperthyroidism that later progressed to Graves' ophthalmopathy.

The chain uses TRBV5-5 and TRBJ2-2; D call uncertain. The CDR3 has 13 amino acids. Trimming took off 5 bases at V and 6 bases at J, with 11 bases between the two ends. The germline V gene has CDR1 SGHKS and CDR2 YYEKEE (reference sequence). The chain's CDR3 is CASRARDSGELFF. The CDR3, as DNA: TGTGCCAGCAGGGCAAGAGACTCCGGGGAGCTGTTTTTT.

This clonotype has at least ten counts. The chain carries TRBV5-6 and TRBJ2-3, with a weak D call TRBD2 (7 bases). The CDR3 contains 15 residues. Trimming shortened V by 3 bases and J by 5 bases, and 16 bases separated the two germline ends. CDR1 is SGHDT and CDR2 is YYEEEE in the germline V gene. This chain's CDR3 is CASSSTTGRGDTQYF. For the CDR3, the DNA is TGTGCCAGCAGCTCCACAACAGGGAGGGGAGATACGCAGTATTTT.

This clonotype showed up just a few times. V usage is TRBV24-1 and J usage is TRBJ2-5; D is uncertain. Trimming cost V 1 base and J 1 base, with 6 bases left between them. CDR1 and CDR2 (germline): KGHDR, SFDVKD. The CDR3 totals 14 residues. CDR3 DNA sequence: TGTGCCACCAGTGATTTCTCAAGCCAAGAGACCCAGTACTTC. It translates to CATSDFSSQETQYF.

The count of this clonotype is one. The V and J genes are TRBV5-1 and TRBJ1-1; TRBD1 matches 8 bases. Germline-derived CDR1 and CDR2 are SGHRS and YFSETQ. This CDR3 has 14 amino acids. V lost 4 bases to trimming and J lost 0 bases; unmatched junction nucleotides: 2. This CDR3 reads CASSLDRVNTEAFF. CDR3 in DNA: TGCGCCAGCAGCCTGGACAGGGTGAACACTGAAGCTTTCTTT.

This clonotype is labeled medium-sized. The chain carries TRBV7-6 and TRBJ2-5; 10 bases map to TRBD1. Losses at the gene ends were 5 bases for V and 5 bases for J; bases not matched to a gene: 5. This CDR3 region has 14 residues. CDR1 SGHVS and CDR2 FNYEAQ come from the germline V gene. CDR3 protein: CASSIGQGGETQYF. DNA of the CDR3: TGTGCCAGCAGCATAGGACAGGGGGGTGAGACCCAGTACTTC.

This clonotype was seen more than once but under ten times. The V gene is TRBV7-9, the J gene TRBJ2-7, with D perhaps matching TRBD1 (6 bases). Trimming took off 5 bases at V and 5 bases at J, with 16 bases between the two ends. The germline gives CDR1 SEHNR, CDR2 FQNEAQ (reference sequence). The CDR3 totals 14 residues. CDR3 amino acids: CASSHPNRVDEQYF. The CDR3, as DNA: TGTGCCAGCAGCCACCCCAACAGGGTGGACGAGCAGTACTTC.

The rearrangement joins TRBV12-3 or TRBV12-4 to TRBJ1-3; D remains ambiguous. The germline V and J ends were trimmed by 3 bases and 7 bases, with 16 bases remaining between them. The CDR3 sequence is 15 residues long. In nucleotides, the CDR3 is TGTGCCAGCAGTTTTGATACGAGATCTGAGAACACCATATATTTT. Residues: CASSFDTRSENTIYF.

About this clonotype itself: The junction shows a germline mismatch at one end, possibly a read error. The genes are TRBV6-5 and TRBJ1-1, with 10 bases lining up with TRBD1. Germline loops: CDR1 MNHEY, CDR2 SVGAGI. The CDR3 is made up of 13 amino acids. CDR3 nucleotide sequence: TGTGCCAGCAGTTACGGGACAGGGGCTGAAGCGTTCTTT. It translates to CASSYGTGAEAFF.

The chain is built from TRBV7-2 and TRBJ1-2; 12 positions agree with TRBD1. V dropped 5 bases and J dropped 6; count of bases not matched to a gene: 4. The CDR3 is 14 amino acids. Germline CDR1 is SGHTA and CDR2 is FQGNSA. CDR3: CASSQGQGAHGYTF. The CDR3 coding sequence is TGTGCCAGCAGCCAGGGACAGGGGGCGCATGGCTACACCTTC.

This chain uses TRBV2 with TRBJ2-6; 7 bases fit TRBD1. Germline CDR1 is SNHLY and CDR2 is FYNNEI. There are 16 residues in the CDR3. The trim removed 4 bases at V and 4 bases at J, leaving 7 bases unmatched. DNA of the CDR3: TGTGCCAGCAGTGGGAGAGGGGGCGCCGGGGCCAACGTCCTGACTTTC. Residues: CASSGRGGAGANVLTF.

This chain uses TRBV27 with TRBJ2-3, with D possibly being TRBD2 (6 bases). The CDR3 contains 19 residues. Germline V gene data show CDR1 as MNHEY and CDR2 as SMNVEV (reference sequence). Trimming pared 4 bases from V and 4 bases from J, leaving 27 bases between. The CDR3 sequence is CASSSKGGGGRSISDTQYF. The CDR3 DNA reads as TGTGCCAGCAGTTCCAAAGGCGGTGGGGGGAGGAGTATCTCAGATACGCAGTATTTT.

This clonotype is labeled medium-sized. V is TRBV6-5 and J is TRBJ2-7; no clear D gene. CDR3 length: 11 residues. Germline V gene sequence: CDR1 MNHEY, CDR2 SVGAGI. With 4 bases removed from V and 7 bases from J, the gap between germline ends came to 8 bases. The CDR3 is CASSSPSEQYF. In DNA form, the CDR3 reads TGTGCCAGCAGTTCCCCGTCTGAGCAGTACTTC.

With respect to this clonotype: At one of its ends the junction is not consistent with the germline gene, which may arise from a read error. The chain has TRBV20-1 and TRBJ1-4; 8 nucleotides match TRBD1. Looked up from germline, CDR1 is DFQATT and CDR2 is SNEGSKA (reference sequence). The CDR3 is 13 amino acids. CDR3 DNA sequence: TGCAGTGCTACAGGGGGCGGTGAAGGAAAACCGTCTTTT. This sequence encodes CSATGGGEGKPSF.

The CDR3 protein is CASSFPAGTGPYEQYF. CDR3 sequence (DNA): TGTGCCAGCAGTTTTCCTGCCGGGACAGGCCCCTACGAGCAGTACTTC. The V call is TRBV12-3 or TRBV12-4, the J call TRBJ2-7, with 8 bases fitting TRBD1. The CDR3 is made up of 16 amino acids. Germline trimming cut 3 bases from V and 2 bases from J; bases unmatched to any gene: 9.

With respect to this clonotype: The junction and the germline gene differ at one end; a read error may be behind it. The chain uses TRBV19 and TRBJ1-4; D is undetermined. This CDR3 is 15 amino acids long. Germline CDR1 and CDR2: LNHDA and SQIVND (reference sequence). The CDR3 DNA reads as TGTGTCAGTAGTATTTTGGGGACAACTAATGAAAAACTGTTTTTT. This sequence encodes CVSSILGTTNEKLFF.

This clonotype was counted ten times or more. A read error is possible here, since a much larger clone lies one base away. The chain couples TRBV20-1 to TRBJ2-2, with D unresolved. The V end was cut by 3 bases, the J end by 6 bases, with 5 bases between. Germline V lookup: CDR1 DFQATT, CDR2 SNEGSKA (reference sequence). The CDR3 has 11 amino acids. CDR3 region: CSARQAGELFF. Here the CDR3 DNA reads TGCAGTGCTAGGCAGGCCGGGGAGCTGTTTTTT.

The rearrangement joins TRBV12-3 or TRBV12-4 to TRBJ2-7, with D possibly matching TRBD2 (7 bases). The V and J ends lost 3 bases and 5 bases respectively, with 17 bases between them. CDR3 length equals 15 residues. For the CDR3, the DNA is TGTGCCAGCAGTTTTGAGGGGGGGCCGTCCCACGAGCAGTACTTC. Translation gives CASSFEGGPSHEQYF.

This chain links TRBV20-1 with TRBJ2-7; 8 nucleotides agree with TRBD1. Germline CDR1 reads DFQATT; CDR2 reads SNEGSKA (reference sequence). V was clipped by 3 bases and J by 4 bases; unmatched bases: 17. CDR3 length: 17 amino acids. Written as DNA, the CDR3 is TGCAGTGCTAGGGGGCTCGCGGACAGGGTGGTGAGGTACGAGCAGTACTTC. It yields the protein CSARGLADRVVRYEQYF.

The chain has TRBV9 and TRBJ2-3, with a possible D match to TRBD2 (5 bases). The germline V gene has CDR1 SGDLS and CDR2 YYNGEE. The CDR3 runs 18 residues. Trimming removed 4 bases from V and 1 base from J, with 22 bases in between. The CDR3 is CASSPTGLLSTGTDTQYF. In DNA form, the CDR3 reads TGTGCCAGCAGCCCTACGGGGTTACTCTCGACGGGCACAGATACGCAGTATTTT.

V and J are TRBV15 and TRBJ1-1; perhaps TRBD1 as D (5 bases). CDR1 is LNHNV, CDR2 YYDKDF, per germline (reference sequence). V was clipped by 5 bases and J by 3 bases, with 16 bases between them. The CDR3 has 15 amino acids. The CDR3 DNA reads TGTGCCACCAGCCGTTACCTGAGGGGAGACACTGAAGCTTTCTTT. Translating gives CATSRYLRGDTEAFF.

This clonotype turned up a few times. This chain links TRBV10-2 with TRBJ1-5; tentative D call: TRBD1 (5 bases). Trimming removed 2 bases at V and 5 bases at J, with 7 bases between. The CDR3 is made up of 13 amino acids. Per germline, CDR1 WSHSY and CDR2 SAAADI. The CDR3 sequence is CASSETGYQPQHF. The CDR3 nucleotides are TGCGCCAGCAGTGAGACAGGCTATCAGCCCCAGCATTTT.

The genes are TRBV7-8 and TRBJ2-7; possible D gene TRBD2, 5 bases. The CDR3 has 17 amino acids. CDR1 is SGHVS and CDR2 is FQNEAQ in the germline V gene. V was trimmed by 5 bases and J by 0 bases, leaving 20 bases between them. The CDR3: CASSAYRMRASSYEQYF. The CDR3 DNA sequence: TGTGCCAGCAGCGCATACCGGATGAGGGCCAGCTCCTACGAGCAGTACTTC.